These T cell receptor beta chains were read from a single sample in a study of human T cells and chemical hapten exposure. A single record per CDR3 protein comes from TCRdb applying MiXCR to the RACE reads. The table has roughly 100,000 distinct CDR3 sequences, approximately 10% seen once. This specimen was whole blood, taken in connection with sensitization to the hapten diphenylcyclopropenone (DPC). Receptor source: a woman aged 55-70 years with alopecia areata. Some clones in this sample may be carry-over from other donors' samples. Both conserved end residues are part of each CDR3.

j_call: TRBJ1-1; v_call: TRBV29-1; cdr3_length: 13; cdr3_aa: CSVFPLSGTEAFF
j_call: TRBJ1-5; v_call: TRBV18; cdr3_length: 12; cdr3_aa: CASSPENQPQHF
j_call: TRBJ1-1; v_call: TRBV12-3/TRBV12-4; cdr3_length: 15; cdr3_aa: CASSSIRREDTEAFF
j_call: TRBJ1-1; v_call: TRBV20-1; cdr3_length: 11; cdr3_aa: CSAGYGTEAFF
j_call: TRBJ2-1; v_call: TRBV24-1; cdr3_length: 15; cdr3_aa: CATSAAGLAANEQFF
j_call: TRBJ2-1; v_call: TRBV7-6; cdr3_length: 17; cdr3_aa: CASSLDLLAGGHNEQFF
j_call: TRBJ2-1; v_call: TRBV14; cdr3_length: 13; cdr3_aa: CASSPRVAGEQFF
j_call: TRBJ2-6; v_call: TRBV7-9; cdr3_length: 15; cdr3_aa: CASSFGRGRVNVLTF
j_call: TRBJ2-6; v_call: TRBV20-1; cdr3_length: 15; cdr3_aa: CSARDQKSGANVLTF
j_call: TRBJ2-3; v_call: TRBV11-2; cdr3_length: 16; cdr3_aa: CASSLFPRDTIDTQYF
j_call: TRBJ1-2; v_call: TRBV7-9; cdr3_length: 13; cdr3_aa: CASSPPGRQRYTF
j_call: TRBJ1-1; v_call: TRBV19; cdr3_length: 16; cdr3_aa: CASSMYGGGSNTEAFF
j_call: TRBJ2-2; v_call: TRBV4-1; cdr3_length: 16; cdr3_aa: CASSQDEYESTGELFF
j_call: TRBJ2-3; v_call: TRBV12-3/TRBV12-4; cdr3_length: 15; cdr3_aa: CASSPAGGVTDTQYF
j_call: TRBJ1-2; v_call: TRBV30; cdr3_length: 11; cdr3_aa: CAWDSSRRYTF
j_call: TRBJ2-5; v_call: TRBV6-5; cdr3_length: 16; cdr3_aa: CASSKQIPGGQETQYF
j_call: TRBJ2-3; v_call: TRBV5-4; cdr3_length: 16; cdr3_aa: CASSLPGAPSTDTQYF
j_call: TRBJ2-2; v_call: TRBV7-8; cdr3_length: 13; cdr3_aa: CASSSTGIGELFF
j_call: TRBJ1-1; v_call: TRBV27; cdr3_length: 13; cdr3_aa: CASGIGQKIEAFF
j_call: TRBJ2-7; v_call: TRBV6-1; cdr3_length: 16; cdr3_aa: CASRHTSGTASCEQYF
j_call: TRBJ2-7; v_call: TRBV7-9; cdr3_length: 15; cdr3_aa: CASSFVSRGSYEQYF
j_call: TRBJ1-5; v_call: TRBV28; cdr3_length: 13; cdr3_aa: CASRGPGNQPQHF
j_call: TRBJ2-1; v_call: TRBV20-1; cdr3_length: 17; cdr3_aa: CSAGGLAGRILRGEQFF
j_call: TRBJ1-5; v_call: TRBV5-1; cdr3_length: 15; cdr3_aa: CASSLEAGGGQPQHF
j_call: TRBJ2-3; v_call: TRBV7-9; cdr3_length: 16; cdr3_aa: CASSLSRGGNTDTQYF
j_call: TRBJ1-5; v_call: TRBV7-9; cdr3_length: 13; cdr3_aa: CASSRDRNQPQHF
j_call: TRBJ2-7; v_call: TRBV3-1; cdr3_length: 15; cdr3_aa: CASSQSPVSSYEQYF
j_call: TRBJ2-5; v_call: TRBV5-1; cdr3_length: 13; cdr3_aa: CASSLTLEETQYF
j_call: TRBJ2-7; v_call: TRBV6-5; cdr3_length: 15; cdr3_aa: CASSYQTGASYEQYF
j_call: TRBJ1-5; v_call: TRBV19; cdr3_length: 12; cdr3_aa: CASSIAFRPQHF
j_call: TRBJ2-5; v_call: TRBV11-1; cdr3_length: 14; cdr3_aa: CASETSGFQETQYF